This T cell receptor (beta chain) was profiled in a study of T cells in localized non-small cell lung cancer. Study results and limitations: A single tumor region was sequenced, leaving heterogeneity possible. In uninvolved adjacent lung, T cell clonality reached its highest value, exceeding tumor. In adjacent lung, a median roughly 60 of the top 100 tumor clones were found. Longer overall survival was seen with higher T cell density measured in blood.

The germline V gene has CDR1 LGHNA and CDR2 YNFKEQ. The CDR3 is made up of 14 amino acids. V was shortened by 4 bases and J by 0 bases, with 10 bases between the two germline ends. This clone was seen only a few times. The antigen is undetermined. Some clones are missing from TCRdb's copy, which holds only in-frame ones; the method was immunoSEQ multiplex PCR. The table has about 12,000 clones, 75% to 90% seen once; the top ten hold under 30%. The sequence came from a male donor older than 55 with stage I squamous cell lung carcinoma. Sequences were derived from peripheral blood, sampled before any cancer treatment. The J gene is TRBJ2-7, the V gene TRBV4-2; D gene ambiguous. The CDR3, as DNA: TGTGCCAGCAGCCCTCCGTCCGGCTCCTACGAGCAGTACTTC. Translated: CASSPPSGSYEQYF.